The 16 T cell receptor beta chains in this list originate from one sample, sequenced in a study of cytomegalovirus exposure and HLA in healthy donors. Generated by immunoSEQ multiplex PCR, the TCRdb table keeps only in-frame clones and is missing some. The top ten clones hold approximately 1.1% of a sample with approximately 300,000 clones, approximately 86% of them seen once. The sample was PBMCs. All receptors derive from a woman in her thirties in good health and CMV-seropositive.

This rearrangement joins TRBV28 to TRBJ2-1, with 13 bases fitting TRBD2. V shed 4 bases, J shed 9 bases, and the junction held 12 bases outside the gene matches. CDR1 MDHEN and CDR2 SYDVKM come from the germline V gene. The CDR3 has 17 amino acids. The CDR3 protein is CASSSLLGLAGVVEQFF. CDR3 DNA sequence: TGTGCCAGCAGTTCTCTCCTCGGACTAGCGGGAGTAGTTGAGCAGTTCTTC.

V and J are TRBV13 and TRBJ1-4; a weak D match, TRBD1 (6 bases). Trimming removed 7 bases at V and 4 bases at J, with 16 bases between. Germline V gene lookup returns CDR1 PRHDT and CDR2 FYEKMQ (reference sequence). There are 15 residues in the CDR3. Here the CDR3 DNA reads TGTGCCAGCAAAAACCCGGGACATAGTAATGAAAAACTGTTTTTT. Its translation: CASKNPGHSNEKLFF.

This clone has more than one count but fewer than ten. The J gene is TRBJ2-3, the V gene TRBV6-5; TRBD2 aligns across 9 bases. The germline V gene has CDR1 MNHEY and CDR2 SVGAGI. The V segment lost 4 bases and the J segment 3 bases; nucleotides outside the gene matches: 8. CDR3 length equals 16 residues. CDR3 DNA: TGTGCCAGCAGTTCCTCGCGGGAGGGCCCTACAGATACGCAGTATTTT. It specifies CASSSSREGPTDTQYF.

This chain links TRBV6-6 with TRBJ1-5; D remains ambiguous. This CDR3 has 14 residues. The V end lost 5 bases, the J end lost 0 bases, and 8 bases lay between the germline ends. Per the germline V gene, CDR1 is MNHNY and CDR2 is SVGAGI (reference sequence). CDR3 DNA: TGTGCCAGCAGTGACACAAATAGCAATCAGCCCCAGCATTTT. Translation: CASSDTNSNQPQHF.

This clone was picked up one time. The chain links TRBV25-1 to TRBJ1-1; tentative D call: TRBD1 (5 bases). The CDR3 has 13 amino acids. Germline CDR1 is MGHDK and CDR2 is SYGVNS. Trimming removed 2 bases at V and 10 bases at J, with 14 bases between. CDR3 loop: CASSEKTVTGAFF. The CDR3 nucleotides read TGTGCCAGCAGTGAAAAAACAGTCACAGGAGCTTTCTTT.

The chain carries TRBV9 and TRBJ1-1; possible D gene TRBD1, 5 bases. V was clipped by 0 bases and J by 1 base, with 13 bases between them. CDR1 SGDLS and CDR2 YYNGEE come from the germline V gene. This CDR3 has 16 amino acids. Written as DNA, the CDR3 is TGTGCCAGCAGCGTAGAAGCGGGGGTGGGGAACACTGAAGCTTTCTTT. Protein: CASSVEAGVGNTEAFF.

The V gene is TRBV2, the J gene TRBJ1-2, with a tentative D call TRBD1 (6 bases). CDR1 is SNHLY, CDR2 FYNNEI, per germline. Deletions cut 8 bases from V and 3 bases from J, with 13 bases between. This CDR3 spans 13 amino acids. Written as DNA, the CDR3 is TGTGCCAGCTCCCCAGGGGAAGACTATGGCTACACCTTC. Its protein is CASSPGEDYGYTF.

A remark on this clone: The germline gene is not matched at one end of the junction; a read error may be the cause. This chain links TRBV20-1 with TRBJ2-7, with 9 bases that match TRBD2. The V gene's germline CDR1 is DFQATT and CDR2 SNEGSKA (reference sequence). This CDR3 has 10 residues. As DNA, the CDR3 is TGCAGTGCTGTAATAGCGGGAGACCACTTC. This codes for CSAVIAGDHF.

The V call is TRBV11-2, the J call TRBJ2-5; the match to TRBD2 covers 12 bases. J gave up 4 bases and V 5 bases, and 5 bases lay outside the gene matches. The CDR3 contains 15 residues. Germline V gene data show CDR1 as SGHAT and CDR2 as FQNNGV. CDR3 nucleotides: TGTGCCAGCAGCCCCTGGACTAGCGGGGCAGAGACCCAGTACTTC. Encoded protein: CASSPWTSGAETQYF.

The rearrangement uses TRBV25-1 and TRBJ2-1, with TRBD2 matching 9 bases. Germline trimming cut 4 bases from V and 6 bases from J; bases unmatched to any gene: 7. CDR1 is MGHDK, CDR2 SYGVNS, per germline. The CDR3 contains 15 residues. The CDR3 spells CASSVAGGPGNEQFF. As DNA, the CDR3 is TGTGCCAGCAGTGTCGCGGGAGGGCCCGGCAATGAGCAGTTCTTC.

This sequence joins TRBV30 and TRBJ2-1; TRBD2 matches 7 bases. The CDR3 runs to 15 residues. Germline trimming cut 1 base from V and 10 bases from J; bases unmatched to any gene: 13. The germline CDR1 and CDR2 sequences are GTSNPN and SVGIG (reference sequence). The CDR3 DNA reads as TGTGCCTGGAGTGGAGCTAGCGGTCCTAATTGGGAGCAGTTCTTC. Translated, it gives CAWSGASGPNWEQFF.

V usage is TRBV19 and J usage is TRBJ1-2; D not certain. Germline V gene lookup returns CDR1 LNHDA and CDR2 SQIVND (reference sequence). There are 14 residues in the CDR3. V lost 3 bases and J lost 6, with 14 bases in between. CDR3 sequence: CASSITGQINGYTF. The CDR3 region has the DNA TGTGCCAGTAGTATTACTGGCCAGATCAATGGCTACACCTTC.

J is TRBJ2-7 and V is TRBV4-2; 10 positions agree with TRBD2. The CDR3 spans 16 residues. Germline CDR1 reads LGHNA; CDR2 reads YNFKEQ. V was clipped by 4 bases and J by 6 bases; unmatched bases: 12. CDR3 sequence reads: CASSLDEAGGIGEQYF. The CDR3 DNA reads TGTGCCAGCAGCCTAGACGAAGCGGGAGGGATCGGCGAGCAGTACTTC.

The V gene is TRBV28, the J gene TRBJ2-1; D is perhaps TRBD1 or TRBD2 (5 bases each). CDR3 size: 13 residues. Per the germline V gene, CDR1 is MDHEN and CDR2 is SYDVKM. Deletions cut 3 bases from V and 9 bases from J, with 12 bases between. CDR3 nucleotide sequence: TGTGCCAGCAGTTTGGTCGGGGCTGGTGAGCAGTTCTTC. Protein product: CASSLVGAGEQFF.

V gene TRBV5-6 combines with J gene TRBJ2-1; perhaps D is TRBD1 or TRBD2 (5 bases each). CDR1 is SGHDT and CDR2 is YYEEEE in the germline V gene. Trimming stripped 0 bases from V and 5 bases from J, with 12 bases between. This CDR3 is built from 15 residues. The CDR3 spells CASSLAGRAHNEQFF. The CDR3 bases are TGTGCCAGCAGCTTGGCAGGGAGAGCTCACAATGAGCAGTTCTTC.

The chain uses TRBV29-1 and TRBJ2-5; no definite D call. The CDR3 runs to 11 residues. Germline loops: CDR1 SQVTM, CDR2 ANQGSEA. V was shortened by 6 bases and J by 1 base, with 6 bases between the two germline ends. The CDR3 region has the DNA TGCAGCGTCCGGACCCAAGAGACCCAGTACTTC. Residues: CSVRTQETQYF.